This note documents a single T cell receptor (beta chain) sequence. What it binds is unknown. This sample is drawn from a study of shared clonotypes between healthy human individuals. At the level of the study: Three plates each covered CD4 naive and memory; CD8 naive two, CD8 memory one.

Donors were healthy HIV-negative adults without recently reported acute infections or vaccinations. Each replicate PCR on the sorted subsets used 200 to 250 ng DNA (around 30,000 T cell genomes). The repertoire was sequenced with immunoSEQ multiplex PCR; TCRdb's copy has only in-frame clones and lacks some. Of about 990,000 clones in the sample, around 78% are singletons; the top ten hold 0.6% to 0.75%. General study points: Naive CD4 clonotypes were shared across several donors at roughly 5%.

V lost 6 bases and J lost 5; bases outside the gene matches: 7. The CDR3 loop spans 14 amino acids. CDR1 is MNHEY, CDR2 SVGAGI, per germline. Sequenced material: memory CD4+ T cells from PBMCs. As for subset: CD45RA-negative fraction. V is TRBV6-5 and J is TRBJ2-4; 7 nucleotides align to TRBD1. This clonotype originated in a man aged 18 to 29 in good health. Some clones in this sample may be carry-over from other donors' samples. For the CDR3, the DNA is TGTGCCAGCAGCCTAAACAGGGGACAAAACATTCAGTACTTC. Its translation: CASSLNRGQNIQYF.